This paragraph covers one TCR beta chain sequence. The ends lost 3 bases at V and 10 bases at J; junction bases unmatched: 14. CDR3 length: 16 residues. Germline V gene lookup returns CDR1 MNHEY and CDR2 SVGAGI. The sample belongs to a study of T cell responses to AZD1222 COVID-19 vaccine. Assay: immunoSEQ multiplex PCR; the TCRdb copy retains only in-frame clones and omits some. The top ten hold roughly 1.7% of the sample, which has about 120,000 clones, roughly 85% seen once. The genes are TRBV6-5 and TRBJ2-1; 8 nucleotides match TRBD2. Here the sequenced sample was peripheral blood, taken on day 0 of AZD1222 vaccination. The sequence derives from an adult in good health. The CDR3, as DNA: TGTGCCAGCAGTTATCGGAGGACTAGCCCCTTAGGGGAGCAGTTCTTC. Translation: CASSYRRTSPLGEQFF.